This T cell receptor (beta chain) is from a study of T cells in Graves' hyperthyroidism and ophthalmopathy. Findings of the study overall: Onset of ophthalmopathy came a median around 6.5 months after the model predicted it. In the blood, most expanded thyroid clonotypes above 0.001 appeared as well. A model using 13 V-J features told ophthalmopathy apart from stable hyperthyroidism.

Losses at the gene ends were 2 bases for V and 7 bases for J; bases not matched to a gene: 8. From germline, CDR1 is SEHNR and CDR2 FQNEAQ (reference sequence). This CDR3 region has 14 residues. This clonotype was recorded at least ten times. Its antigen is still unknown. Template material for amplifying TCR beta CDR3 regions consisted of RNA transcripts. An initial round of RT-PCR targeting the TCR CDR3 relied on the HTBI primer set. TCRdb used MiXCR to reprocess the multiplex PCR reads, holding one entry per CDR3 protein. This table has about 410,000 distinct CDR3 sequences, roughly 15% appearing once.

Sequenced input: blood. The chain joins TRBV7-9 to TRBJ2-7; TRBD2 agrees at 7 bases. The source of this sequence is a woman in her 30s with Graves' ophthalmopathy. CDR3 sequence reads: CASSLTSAVGEQYF. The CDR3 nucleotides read TGTGCCAGCAGCTTAACTAGCGCCGTAGGTGAGCAGTACTTC.